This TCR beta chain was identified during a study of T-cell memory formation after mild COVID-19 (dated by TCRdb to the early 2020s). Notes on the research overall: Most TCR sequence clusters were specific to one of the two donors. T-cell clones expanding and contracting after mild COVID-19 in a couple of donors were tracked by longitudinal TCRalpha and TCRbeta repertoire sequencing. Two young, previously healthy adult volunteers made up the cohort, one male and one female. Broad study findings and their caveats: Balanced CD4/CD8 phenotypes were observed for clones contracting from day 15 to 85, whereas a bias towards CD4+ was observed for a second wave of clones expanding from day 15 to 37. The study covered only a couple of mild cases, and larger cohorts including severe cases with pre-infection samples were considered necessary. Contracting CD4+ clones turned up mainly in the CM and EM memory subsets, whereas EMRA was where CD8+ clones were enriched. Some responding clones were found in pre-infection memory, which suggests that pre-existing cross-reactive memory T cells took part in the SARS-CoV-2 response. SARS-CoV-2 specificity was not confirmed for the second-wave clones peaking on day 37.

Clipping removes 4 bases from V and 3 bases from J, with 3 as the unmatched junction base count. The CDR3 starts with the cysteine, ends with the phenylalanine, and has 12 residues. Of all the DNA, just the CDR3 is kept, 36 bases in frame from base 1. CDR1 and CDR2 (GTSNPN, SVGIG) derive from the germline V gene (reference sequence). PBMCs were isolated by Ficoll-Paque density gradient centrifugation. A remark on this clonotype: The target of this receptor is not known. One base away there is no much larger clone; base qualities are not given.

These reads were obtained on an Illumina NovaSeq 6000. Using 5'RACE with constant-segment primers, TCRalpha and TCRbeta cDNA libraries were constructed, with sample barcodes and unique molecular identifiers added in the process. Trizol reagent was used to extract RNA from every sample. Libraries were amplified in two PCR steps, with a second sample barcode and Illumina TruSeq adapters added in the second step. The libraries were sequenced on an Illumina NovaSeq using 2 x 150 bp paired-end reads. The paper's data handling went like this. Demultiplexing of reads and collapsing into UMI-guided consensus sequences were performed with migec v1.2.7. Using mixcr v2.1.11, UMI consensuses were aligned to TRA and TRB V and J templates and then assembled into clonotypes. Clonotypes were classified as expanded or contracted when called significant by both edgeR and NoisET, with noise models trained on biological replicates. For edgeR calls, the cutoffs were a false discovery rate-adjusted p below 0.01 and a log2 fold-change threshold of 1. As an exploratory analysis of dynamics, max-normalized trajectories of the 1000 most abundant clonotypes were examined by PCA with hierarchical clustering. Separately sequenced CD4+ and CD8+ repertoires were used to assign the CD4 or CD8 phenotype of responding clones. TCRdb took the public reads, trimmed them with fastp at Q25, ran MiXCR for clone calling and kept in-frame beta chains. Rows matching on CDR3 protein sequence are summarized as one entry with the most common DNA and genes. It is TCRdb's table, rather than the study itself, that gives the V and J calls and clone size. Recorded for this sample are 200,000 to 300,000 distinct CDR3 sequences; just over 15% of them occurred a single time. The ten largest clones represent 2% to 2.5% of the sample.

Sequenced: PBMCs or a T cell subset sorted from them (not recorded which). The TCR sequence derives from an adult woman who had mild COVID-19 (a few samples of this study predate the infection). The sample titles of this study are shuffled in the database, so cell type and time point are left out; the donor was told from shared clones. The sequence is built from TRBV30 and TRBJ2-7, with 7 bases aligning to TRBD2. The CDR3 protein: CAWTGTNYEQYF. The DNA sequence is TGTGCCTGGACAGGGACTAACTACGAGCAGTACTTC.